One sample yielded the 20 T cell receptor beta chains listed below, sequenced in a study of patients and donors after allogeneic stem cell transplantation (dated by TCRdb to about 2020). Libraries came from RT-PCR. Reads for this sample came from a NextSeq 550. TCRdb passed the public sequencing reads through fastp at Q25 and MiXCR, retaining productive beta sequences. Merged by CDR3 protein, the rows form single entries marked with the most common genes and DNA. Here the sample has 150,000 to 200,000 distinct CDR3 sequences; around 28% occur a single time. The ten biggest clones cover about 3.3% of the sample. The sample consisted of blood, either unsorted or a sorted T cell fraction (not recorded which). These receptors were taken from a human donor who was either an allogeneic HSCT recipient or a stem cell or donor lymphocyte infusion donor (not recorded which). It is not recorded whose cells these are; they may come from a transplant donor.

This chain uses TRBV20-1 with TRBJ2-7; no clear D gene. The CDR3 extends over 14 amino acids. V dropped 5 bases and J dropped 1 base, with 15 bases sitting between them. Germline V CDR1 and CDR2: DFQATT, SNEGSKA (reference sequence). CDR3 loop: CSAPASSLSYEQYF. The CDR3 nucleotides read TGCAGTGCTCCCGCCAGCTCGCTATCCTACGAGCAGTACTTC.

The sample holds one count of this clonotype. This chain uses TRBV28 with TRBJ2-3; 7 bases agree with TRBD2. This CDR3 has 14 amino acids. Germline loops: CDR1 MDHEN, CDR2 SYDVKM. The ends lost 5 bases at V and 2 bases at J; junction bases unmatched: 4. Here the CDR3 reads CASSEGGVTDTQYF. CDR3 DNA: TGTGCCAGCAGTGAGGGAGGGGTCACAGATACGCAGTATTTT.

This chain connects TRBV5-1 to TRBJ2-7; 8 nucleotides line up with TRBD1. The V gene's germline CDR1 is SGHRS and CDR2 YFSETQ. CDR3 length: 14 residues. J lost 0 bases, V lost 7 bases, and 6 bases had no gene match. The CDR3 loop reads CASGWTGSSYEQYF. CDR3 coding DNA: TGCGCCAGCGGTTGGACAGGGAGCTCCTACGAGCAGTACTTC.

The rearrangement links TRBV24-1 to TRBJ2-2; a weak D match, TRBD2 (6 bases). Trimming left V 0 bases short and J 3 bases short, with 13 bases between. The V gene's germline CDR1 is KGHDR and CDR2 SFDVKD. This CDR3 comprises 17 residues. This chain's CDR3 is CATSDLPRGADTGELFF. DNA for the CDR3: TGTGCCACCAGTGATTTGCCTCGCGGGGCTGACACCGGGGAGCTGTTTTTT.

The chain employs TRBV7-9 and TRBJ2-1, with TRBD2 identical over 11 bases. The germline CDR1 and CDR2 sequences are SEHNR and FQNEAQ (reference sequence). J gave up 8 bases and V 5 bases, and 11 bases lay outside the gene matches. The CDR3 consists of 16 residues. The CDR3 sequence: CASSPSGASGRHEQFF. As DNA, the CDR3 is TGTGCCAGCAGCCCAAGTGGGGCTAGCGGGAGGCATGAGCAGTTCTTC.

This clonotype was observed many times. The rearrangement links TRBV12-3 or TRBV12-4 to TRBJ1-2; D call uncertain. CDR3 length: 14 amino acids. V lost 8 bases and J 8 bases, leaving 21 bases between the germline ends. This CDR3 reads CASSYARKGGGYTF. The CDR3 DNA reads TGTGCCAGCTCATACGCAAGAAAAGGTGGGGGCTACACCTTC.

The table lists this clonotype with a few counts. The chain has TRBV20-1 and TRBJ1-1; tentative D call: TRBD1 (5 bases). CDR1 is DFQATT and CDR2 is SNEGSKA in the germline V gene (reference sequence). The V end was cut by 6 bases, the J end by 1 base, with 15 bases between. This CDR3 comprises 14 residues. CDR3 sequence reads: CSALKAQENTEAFF. The CDR3 coding sequence is TGCAGTGCCCTAAAGGCACAGGAGAACACTGAAGCTTTCTTT.

The chain combines TRBV4-2 with TRBJ2-2; D is possibly TRBD2 (6 bases). The CDR3 runs to 14 residues. The germline V and J ends were trimmed by 1 base and 6 bases, with 9 bases remaining between them. The V gene's germline CDR1 is LGHNA and CDR2 YNFKEQ. The CDR3 is CASSQVEGPGELFF. The CDR3 bases are TGTGCCAGCAGCCAAGTGGAGGGTCCCGGGGAGCTGTTTTTT.

The V and J genes are TRBV12-3 or TRBV12-4 and TRBJ2-1; D might be TRBD2 (5 bases). Trimming removed 0 bases from V and 0 bases from J, with 12 bases in between. This CDR3 comprises 17 residues. As DNA, the CDR3 is TGTGCCAGCAGTTTAGCTACGAGCGGAAGCTCCTACAATGAGCAGTTCTTC. Its translation is CASSLATSGSSYNEQFF.

J is TRBJ2-3 and V is TRBV7-2, with D possibly TRBD1 on 6 matching bases. V dropped 2 bases and J dropped 0 bases, with 12 bases sitting between them. The CDR3 is 16 residues long. CDR1 and CDR2 (germline): SGHTA, FQGNSA. The CDR3 DNA sequence: TGTGCCAGCAGCTTATGGGGACACTCTAGCACAGATACGCAGTATTTT. Its translation: CASSLWGHSSTDTQYF.

In this sample, this clonotype turned up a few times. This sequence joins TRBV7-9 and TRBJ1-2, with D possibly TRBD1 on 5 matching bases. The CDR3 covers 12 residues. Trimming pared 3 bases from V and 8 bases from J, leaving 10 bases between. Germline CDR1 is SEHNR and CDR2 is FQNEAQ (reference sequence). The chain's CDR3 is CASSFGTGGYTF. CDR3 bases: TGTGCCAGCAGCTTTGGGACGGGAGGCTACACCTTC.

This clonotype was observed many times. This chain connects TRBV20-1 to TRBJ1-1; maybe TRBD1 (5 bases). Germline V gene sequence: CDR1 DFQATT, CDR2 SNEGSKA (reference sequence). CDR3 size: 14 residues. Trimming removed 3 bases from V and 2 bases from J, with 13 bases in between. The CDR3 spells CSARIGAANTEAFF. The CDR3, as DNA: TGCAGTGCTAGGATCGGGGCAGCTAACACTGAAGCTTTCTTT.

The chain has TRBV4-1 and TRBJ1-2; tentatively, D is TRBD1 (6 bases). The CDR3 sequence is 13 residues long. Germline V lookup: CDR1 MGHRA, CDR2 YSYEKL. V was shortened by 8 bases and J by 0 bases, with 10 bases between the two germline ends. CDR3 DNA sequence: TGCGCCAGCGGGGGGCTTTCTAACTATGGCTACACCTTC. Amino acid sequence: CASGGLSNYGYTF.

The chain has TRBV7-2 and TRBJ1-1; D remains ambiguous. Per the germline V gene, CDR1 is SGHTA and CDR2 is FQGNSA. Trimming removed 5 bases at V and 10 bases at J, with 17 bases between. The CDR3 has 13 residues. CDR3 DNA: TGTGCCAGCAGCCTTGCTGTGGAGGCTACAGCTTTCTTT. This codes for CASSLAVEATAFF. Full variable domain (remainder filled in from reference TRBV7-2 and TRBJ1-1): GAGVSQSPSNKVTEKGKDVELRCDPISGHTALYWYRQSLGQGLEFLIYFQGNSAPDKSGLPSDRFSAERTGGSVSTLTIQRTQQEDSAVYLCASSLAVEATAFFGQGTRLTVV.

This clonotype has only a few counts. J is TRBJ1-5 and V is TRBV5-1; possible D gene TRBD1, 6 bases. The CDR3 covers 13 residues. The germline CDR1 and CDR2 sequences are SGHRS and YFSETQ. V lost 4 bases, J lost 5 bases, and 10 bases lay in between. The CDR3 DNA reads as TGCGCCAGCAGCATGGGGGGCGATCAGCCCCAGCATTTT. Protein: CASSMGGDQPQHF. Combining the CDR3 with reference TRBV5-1 and TRBJ1-5 gives the whole variable domain KAGVTQTPRYLIKTRGQQVTLSCSPISGHRSVSWYQQTPGQGLQFLFEYFSETQRNKGNFPGRFSGRQFSNSRSEMNVSTLELGDSALYLCASSMGGDQPQHFGDGTRLSIL.

The CDR3: CASSQVATGRSYEQYF. CDR3 bases: TGCGCCAGCAGCCAAGTGGCGACAGGGAGATCCTACGAGCAGTACTTC. This rearrangement joins TRBV4-3 to TRBJ2-7; 7 bases align to TRBD1. CDR3 length: 16 residues. V was clipped by 1 base and J by 1 base; unmatched bases: 7. Germline CDR1 is LGHNA and CDR2 is YSLEER.

The V gene is TRBV3-1, the J gene TRBJ2-3, with 8 bases matching TRBD1. The V segment lost 4 bases and the J segment 0 bases; nucleotides outside the gene matches: 3. Germline-derived CDR1 and CDR2 are LGHDT and YNNKEL (reference sequence). The CDR3 sequence is 15 residues long. The CDR3, as DNA: TGTGCCAGCAGCCTTCGACAGGGGAGCACAGATACGCAGTATTTT. Translated: CASSLRQGSTDTQYF.

The gene calls are TRBV29-1 and TRBJ1-2, with 8 bases identical to TRBD1. This CDR3 region has 13 residues. CDR1 is SQVTM and CDR2 is ANQGSEA in the germline V gene. J was trimmed by 5 bases and V by 3 bases; bases with no gene match: 5. The CDR3 spells CSVDDRGGYGYTF. The CDR3 region has the DNA TGCAGCGTTGATGACAGGGGAGGGTATGGCTACACCTTC. Full variable domain (missing parts from reference TRBV29-1 and TRBJ1-2): SAVISQKPSRDICQRGTSLTIQCQVDSQVTMMFWYRQQPGQSLTLIATANQGSEATYESGFVIDKFPISRPNLTFSTLTVSNMSPEDSSIYLCSVDDRGGYGYTFGSGTRLTVV.

A few counts support this clonotype. J is TRBJ1-1 and V is TRBV11-2, with D tentatively TRBD1 (6 bases). The CDR3 consists of 15 residues. V lost 2 bases and J 3 bases, leaving 13 bases between the germline ends. CDR1 and CDR2 (germline): SGHAT, FQNNGV. The CDR3 coding sequence is TGTGCCAGCAGCTTATATGGGACATTCTACACTGAAGCTTTCTTT. Its protein product is CASSLYGTFYTEAFF.

The chain couples TRBV20-1 to TRBJ2-3; 9 positions agree with TRBD1. Germline values: CDR1 DFQATT, CDR2 SNEGSKA (reference sequence). This CDR3 contains 13 residues. V trimming: 5 bases; J trimming: 4 bases; junction bases outside the gene matches: 4. Written as DNA, the CDR3 is TGCAGTGCTTCGCGACAGGGGGCAGATACGCAGTATTTT. It codes for CSASRQGADTQYF.